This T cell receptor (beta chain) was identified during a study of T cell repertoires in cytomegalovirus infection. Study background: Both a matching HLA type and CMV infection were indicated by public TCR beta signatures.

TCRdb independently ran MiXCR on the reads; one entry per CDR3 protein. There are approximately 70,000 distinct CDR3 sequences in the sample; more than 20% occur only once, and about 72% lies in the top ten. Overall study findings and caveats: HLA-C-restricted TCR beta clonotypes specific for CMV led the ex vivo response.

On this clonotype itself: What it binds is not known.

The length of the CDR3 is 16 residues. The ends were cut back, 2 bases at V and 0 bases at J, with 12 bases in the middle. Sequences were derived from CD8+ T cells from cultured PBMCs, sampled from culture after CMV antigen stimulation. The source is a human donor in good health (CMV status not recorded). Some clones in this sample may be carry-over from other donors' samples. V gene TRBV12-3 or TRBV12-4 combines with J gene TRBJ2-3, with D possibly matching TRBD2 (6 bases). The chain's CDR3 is CASSLPAGPSTDTQYF. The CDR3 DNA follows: TGTGCCAGCAGTTTACCAGCGGGCCCCAGCACAGATACGCAGTATTTT.